This entry lists 17 T cell receptor beta chains sequenced from one sample in a study of metastatic and nonmetastatic thyroid tumors. Using MiXCR, TCRdb reanalyzed the PCR reads. The sample records under 25,000 clones, around 28% being singletons. No treatment had been given to any patient before thyroid surgery. The source material was blood. Receptor source: a female donor with papillary thyroid cancer or a benign thyroid nodule (not recorded which). Some clones in this sample may be carry-over from other donors' samples.

The rearrangement uses TRBV6-5 and TRBJ2-2; the match to TRBD1 covers 9 bases. Germline trimming cut 6 bases from V and 4 bases from J; bases unmatched to any gene: 15. Per germline, CDR1 MNHEY and CDR2 SVGAGI. CDR3 length: 18 residues. The CDR3 coding sequence is TGTGCCAGCAGCTTAGATCGGGGGACAGGGTACCTCACCGGGGAGCTGTTTTTT. This codes for CASSLDRGTGYLTGELFF.

This clone was detected ten times or more. V gene TRBV4-1 combines with J gene TRBJ1-2; D gene uncertain. This CDR3 region has 16 residues. Germline V gives CDR1 MGHRA, CDR2 YSYEKL. Trimming left V 1 base short and J 5 bases short, with 17 bases between. The CDR3 loop reads CASSQGRPRGRYGYTF. CDR3 DNA sequence: TGCGCCAGCAGCCAAGGGAGGCCTCGAGGCCGTTATGGCTACACCTTC.

The J gene is TRBJ2-7, the V gene TRBV11-1; 12 nucleotides match TRBD1. CDR1 is SGHAT and CDR2 is FQDESV in the germline V gene (reference sequence). Trimming at V came to 6 bases and at J to 3 bases, leaving 12 bases not matched to a gene. The CDR3 has 17 amino acids. The CDR3 bases are TGTGCCAGCAGTCCTACATCCGGGACAGGGGGCATCTACGAGCAGTACGTC. Translated: CASSPTSGTGGIYEQYV.

This clone was counted ten times or more. The chain employs TRBV19 and TRBJ1-1, with 7 bases fitting TRBD1. Losses at the gene ends were 5 bases for V and 7 bases for J; bases not matched to a gene: 10. This CDR3 is built from 14 residues. Looked up from germline, CDR1 is LNHDA and CDR2 is SQIVND (reference sequence). The CDR3 protein is CASSPKAGGFEAFF. The CDR3 DNA reads as TGTGCCAGTAGTCCAAAGGCAGGGGGGTTTGAAGCTTTCTTT.

This clone was observed a handful of times. For the CDR3, the DNA is TGTGCCAGTATGGGGACAGGGGGAAACACCATATATTTT. This codes for CASMGTGGNTIYF. V usage is TRBV28 and J usage is TRBJ1-3; 9 nucleotides line up with TRBD1. Per germline, CDR1 MDHEN and CDR2 SYDVKM. J lost 4 bases, V lost 9 bases, and 4 bases had no gene match. The length of the CDR3 is 13 residues.

By share, this clone counts as medium-sized. The gene calls are TRBV28 and TRBJ2-7, with 8 nucleotides matching TRBD2. The CDR3 length is 13 residues. Germline loops: CDR1 MDHEN, CDR2 SYDVKM. V shed 5 bases and J 4 bases; nucleotides not matched to a gene: 4. CDR3 nucleotides: TGTGCCAGCAGTCTACCGGGGGGGTACGAGCAGTACTTC. It is translated as CASSLPGGYEQYF.

The table lists this clone with a few counts. The J gene is TRBJ2-7, the V gene TRBV2; TRBD2 aligns across 8 bases. Germline V gene sequence: CDR1 SNHLY, CDR2 FYNNEI. The CDR3 is 15 residues long. The V gene end was trimmed by 6 bases and the J gene end by 2 bases; junction bases not matched to a gene: 9. This chain's CDR3 is CASRPSGHKTYEQYF. CDR3 DNA sequence: TGTGCCAGCAGGCCTAGCGGGCACAAAACCTACGAGCAGTACTTC.

The CDR3 coding sequence is TGTGCCAGCAGCCAGATGCGGGGTGGGGAGCAGTTCTTC. This translates into CASSQMRGGEQFF. The V call is TRBV12-3 or TRBV12-4, the J call TRBJ2-1; TRBD2 is a possible D gene (6 bases). V lost 6 bases and J lost 10, with 16 bases in between. The length of the CDR3 is 13 residues.

Judged by abundance, this clone is medium-sized (0.01 to 0.1%). The chain recombines TRBV6-1 with TRBJ1-2; 7 bases fit TRBD1. CDR3 size: 12 residues. Germline V lookup: CDR1 MNHNS, CDR2 SASEGT. V dropped 8 bases and J dropped 4; count of bases not matched to a gene: 4. Written as DNA, the CDR3 is TGTGCCAGCGAAAGGACAGGCTATGGCTACACCTTC. Amino acids: CASERTGYGYTF.

J is TRBJ2-7 and V is TRBV6-1, with D tentatively TRBD2 (5 bases). The CDR3 runs 16 residues. Germline V gene lookup returns CDR1 MNHNS and CDR2 SASEGT. The CDR3: CESRPTPGIASYEQYF. The CDR3 bases are TGTGAAAGCAGACCTACTCCGGGAATAGCGAGCTACGAGCAGTACTTC.

V is TRBV20-1 and J is TRBJ2-7, with D unclear. Trimming pared 7 bases from V and 3 bases from J, leaving 19 bases between. CDR1 and CDR2 from the germline V gene are DFQATT and SNEGSKA (reference sequence). There are 14 residues in the CDR3. CDR3 DNA sequence: TGCAGTGGAACGGACGGTGCCCGCATCTACGAGCAGTACTTC. Protein sequence: CSGTDGARIYEQYF.

This clone was found a few times. This sequence joins TRBV30 and TRBJ2-1; a possible D gene is TRBD1 (6 bases). The CDR3 sequence is 13 residues long. Germline loops: CDR1 GTSNPN, CDR2 SVGIG (reference sequence). The V end was cut by 7 bases, the J end by 9 bases, with 19 bases between. CDR3 sequence reads: CAFLSGGRIEQFF. DNA for the CDR3: TGTGCCTTCCTCAGTGGGGGCCGAATTGAGCAGTTCTTC. The entire variable domain, with the rest obtained from reference TRBV30 and TRBJ2-1, is as follows: SQTIHQWPATLVQPVGSPLSLECTVEGTSNPNLYWYRQAAGRGLQLLFYSVGIGQISSEVPQNLSASRPQDRQFILSSKKLLLSDSGFYLCAFLSGGRIEQFFGPGTRLTVL.

The gene calls are TRBV19 and TRBJ2-7; D perhaps matches TRBD2 (6 bases). The germline CDR1 and CDR2 sequences are LNHDA and SQIVND (reference sequence). The CDR3 contains 14 residues. Trimming left V 0 bases short and J 2 bases short, with 8 bases between. Here the CDR3 DNA reads TGTGCCAGTAGTATAGAAAGCGGGCCCTACGAGCAGTACTTC. Its protein is CASSIESGPYEQYF.

V and J are TRBV5-1 and TRBJ2-1; TRBD2 matches 10 bases. The CDR3 totals 15 residues. The junction had 2 bases not matched to a gene; V was cut back by 5 bases and J by 0 bases. Germline CDR1 is SGHRS and CDR2 is YFSETQ. The CDR3 is CASRLAGSSYNEQFF. The CDR3 nucleotides read TGCGCCAGCAGACTAGCGGGGAGCTCCTACAATGAGCAGTTCTTC.

The V call is TRBV11-1, the J call TRBJ1-1; a possible D gene is TRBD1 (6 bases). CDR1 and CDR2 (germline): SGHAT, FQDESV (reference sequence). Trimming left V 3 bases short and J 3 bases short, with 23 bases between. CDR3 length: 18 residues. The CDR3: CASSFDHRATNSYTEAFF. The CDR3 bases are TGTGCCAGCAGCTTTGACCACAGGGCCACAAACTCTTACACTGAAGCTTTCTTT.

This clone occurred many times. As DNA, the CDR3 is TGCAGCGTTGAGGGGACAGCCCCTTCCAGCCGCAATGAGCAGTTCTTC. Translation: CSVEGTAPSSRNEQFF. The chain recombines TRBV29-1 with TRBJ2-1, with 7 bases lining up with TRBD1. Trimming cost V 3 bases and J 6 bases; bases outside gene matches: 14. Germline loops: CDR1 SQVTM, CDR2 ANQGSEA. The CDR3 runs to 16 residues.

The chain combines TRBV19 with TRBJ2-2; TRBD1 agrees at 10 bases. The CDR3 is 15 amino acids. V dropped 6 bases and J dropped 4; count of bases not matched to a gene: 5. In germline, CDR1 is LNHDA, CDR2 SQIVND (reference sequence). CDR3 in DNA: TGTGCCAGTAGAGGGACAGGGGTTCTCACCGGGGAGCTGTTTTTT. Amino acids: CASRGTGVLTGELFF.